This TCR beta chain originates from a study of control samples from healthy donors and cancer patients. This clone is a singleton in its sample. Clones were read by immunoSEQ multiplex PCR, and TCRdb kept only the in-frame ones, dropping some. The data contain roughly 140,000 clones, around 90% of them singletons. Source material: blood. This sequence was found in a man aged 25-45 years in good health.

The chain's CDR3 is CAWSVLPQTGELFF. The CDR3 nucleotides are TGTGCCTGGAGTGTACTTCCACAGACAGGGGAGCTGTTTTTT. The chain uses TRBV30 and TRBJ2-2; no definite D call. The CDR3 has 14 amino acids. Per the germline V gene, CDR1 is GTSNPN and CDR2 is SVGIG (reference sequence). Trimming removed 0 bases from V and 8 bases from J, with 13 bases in between.